The TCR beta chain under discussion was sequenced for a study of T cells in Graves' hyperthyroidism and ophthalmopathy. Study-level points and caveats: Researchers found most expanded thyroid clonotypes above 0.001 in blood as well.

A note on this clonotype: Its target is unknown. A read error may be the cause here, since a much bigger clone is one base away.

RNA transcripts yielded amplified TCR beta CDR3 regions. Initially, a first-round RT-PCR of the TCR CDR3 employed the HTBI primer set. TCRdb independently ran MiXCR on the multiplex PCR reads; one entry per CDR3 protein. The sample has approximately 640,000 distinct CDR3 sequences, around 15% seen once. The CDR3 length is 13 residues. CDR1 is SGHTA and CDR2 is FQGNSA in the germline V gene. V was pared by 6 bases and J by 9 bases, with 15 bases between. The sequence derives from a young woman with Graves' hyperthyroidism. Source material: blood. The chain links TRBV7-2 to TRBJ1-5; the D is unclear. CDR3 loop: CASSTARGWPQHF. CDR3 DNA sequence: TGTGCCAGCAGTACCGCGAGAGGTTGGCCCCAGCATTTT.